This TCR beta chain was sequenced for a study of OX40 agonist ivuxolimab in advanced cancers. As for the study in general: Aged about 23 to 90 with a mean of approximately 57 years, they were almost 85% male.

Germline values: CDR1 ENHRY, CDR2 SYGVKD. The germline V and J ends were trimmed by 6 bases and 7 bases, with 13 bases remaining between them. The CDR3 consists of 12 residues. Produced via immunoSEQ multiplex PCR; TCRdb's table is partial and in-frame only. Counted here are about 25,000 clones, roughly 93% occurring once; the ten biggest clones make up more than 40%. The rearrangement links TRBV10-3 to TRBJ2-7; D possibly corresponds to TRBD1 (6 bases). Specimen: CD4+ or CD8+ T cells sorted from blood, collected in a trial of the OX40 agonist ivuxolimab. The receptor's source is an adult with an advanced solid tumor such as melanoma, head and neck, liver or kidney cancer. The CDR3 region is CAISGSDREQYF. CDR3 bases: TGTGCCATCAGCGGTTCAGACAGGGAGCAGTACTTC.